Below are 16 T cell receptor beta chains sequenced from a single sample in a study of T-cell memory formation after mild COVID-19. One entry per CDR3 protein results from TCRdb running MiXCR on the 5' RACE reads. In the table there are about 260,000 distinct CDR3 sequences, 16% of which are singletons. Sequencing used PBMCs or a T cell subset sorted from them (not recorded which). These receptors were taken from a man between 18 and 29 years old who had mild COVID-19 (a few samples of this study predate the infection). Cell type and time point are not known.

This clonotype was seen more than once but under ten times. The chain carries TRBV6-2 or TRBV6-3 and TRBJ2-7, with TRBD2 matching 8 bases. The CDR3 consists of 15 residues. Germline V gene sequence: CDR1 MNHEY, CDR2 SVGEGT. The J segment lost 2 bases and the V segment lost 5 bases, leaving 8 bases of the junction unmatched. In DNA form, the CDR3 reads TGTGCCAGCAGTAAGCCGCCGGGACTAGCCTACGAGCAGTACGTC. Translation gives CASSKPPGLAYEQYV.

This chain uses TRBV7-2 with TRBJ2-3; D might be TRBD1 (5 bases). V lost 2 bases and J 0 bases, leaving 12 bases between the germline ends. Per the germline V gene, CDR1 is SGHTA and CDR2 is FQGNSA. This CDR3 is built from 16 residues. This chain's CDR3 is CASSLPQQASTDTQYF. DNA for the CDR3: TGTGCCAGCAGCTTACCTCAACAGGCTAGCACAGATACGCAGTATTTT.

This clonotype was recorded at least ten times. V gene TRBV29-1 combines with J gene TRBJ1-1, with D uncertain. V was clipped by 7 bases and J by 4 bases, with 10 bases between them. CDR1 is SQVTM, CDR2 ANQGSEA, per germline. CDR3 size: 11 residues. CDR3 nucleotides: TGCAGCGCCCTTATCCTCACTGAAGCTTTCTTT. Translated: CSALILTEAFF.

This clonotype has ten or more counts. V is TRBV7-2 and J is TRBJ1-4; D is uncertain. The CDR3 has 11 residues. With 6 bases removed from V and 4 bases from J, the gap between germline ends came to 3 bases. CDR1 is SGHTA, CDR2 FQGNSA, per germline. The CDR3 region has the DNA TGTGCCAGCAGACTTAATGAAAAACTGTTTTTT. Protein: CASRLNEKLFF.

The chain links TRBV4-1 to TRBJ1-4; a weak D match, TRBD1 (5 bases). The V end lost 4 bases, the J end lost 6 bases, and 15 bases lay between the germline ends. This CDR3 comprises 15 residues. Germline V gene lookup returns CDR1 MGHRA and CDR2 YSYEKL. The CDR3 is CASSRSRGSDEKLFF. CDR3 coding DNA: TGCGCCAGCAGCCGATCGAGGGGCAGCGATGAAAAACTGTTTTTT.

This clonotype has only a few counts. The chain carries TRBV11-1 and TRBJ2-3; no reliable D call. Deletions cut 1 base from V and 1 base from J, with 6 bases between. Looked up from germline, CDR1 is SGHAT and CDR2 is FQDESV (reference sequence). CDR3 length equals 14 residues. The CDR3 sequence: CASSLGMGTDTQYF. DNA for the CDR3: TGTGCCAGCAGCTTAGGGATGGGCACAGATACGCAGTATTTT.

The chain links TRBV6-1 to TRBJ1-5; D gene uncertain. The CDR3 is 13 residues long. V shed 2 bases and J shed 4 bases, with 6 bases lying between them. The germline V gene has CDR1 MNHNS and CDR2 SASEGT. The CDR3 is CASSEIPNQPQHF. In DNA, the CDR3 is TGTGCCAGCAGTGAAATCCCTAATCAGCCCCAGCATTTT.

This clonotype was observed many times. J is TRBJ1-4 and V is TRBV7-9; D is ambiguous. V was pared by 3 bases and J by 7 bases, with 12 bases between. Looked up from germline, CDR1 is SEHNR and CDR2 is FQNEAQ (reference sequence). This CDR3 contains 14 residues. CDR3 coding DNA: TGTGCCAGCAGCTTTCGCGGAGTCGGTGAAAAACTGTTTTTT. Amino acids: CASSFRGVGEKLFF. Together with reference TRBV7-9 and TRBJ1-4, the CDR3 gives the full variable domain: DTGVSQNPRHKITKRGQNVTFRCDPISEHNRLYWYRQTLGQGPEFLTYFQNEAQLEKSRLLSDRFSAERPKGSFSTLEIQRTEQGDSAMYLCASSFRGVGEKLFFGSGTQLSVL.

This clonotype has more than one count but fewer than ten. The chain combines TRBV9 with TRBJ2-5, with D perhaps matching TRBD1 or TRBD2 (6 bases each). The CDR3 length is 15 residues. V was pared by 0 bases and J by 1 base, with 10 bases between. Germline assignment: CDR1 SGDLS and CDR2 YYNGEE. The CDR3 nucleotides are TGTGCCAGCAGCGTAGCGGGGGCCCTCCAAGAGACCCAGTACTTC. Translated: CASSVAGALQETQYF.

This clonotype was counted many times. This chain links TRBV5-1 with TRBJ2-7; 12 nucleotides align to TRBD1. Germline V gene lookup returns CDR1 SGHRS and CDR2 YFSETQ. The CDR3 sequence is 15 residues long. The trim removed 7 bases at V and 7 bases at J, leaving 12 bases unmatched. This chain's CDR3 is CASSEGQGAGREQYV. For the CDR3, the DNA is TGCGCCAGCTCCGAGGGACAGGGGGCGGGGAGAGAGCAGTACGTC.

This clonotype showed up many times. CDR3 in amino acids: CASSPEWGTDTQYF. The CDR3 DNA follows: TGTGCCAGCAGCCCCGAATGGGGCACAGATACGCAGTATTTT. This chain uses TRBV27 with TRBJ2-3; D is uncertain. CDR1 and CDR2 (germline): MNHEY, SMNVEV (reference sequence). The ends were cut back, 6 bases at V and 1 base at J, with 11 bases in the middle. The CDR3 length is 14 residues.

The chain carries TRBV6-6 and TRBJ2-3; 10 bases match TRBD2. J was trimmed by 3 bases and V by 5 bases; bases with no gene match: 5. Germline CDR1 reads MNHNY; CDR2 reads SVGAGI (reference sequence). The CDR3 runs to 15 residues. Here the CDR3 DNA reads TGTGCCAGCAGTGGAGTAGCGGGGGGAACAGATACGCAGTATTTT. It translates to CASSGVAGGTDTQYF.

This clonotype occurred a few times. The CDR3 region is CASSLGGASYEQYV. The CDR3 nucleotides read TGTGCCAGCAGCTTAGGCGGGGCCTCCTACGAGCAGTACGTC. The J gene is TRBJ2-7, the V gene TRBV7-2, with a weak D call TRBD2 (6 bases). The CDR3 is 14 amino acids. Germline V gives CDR1 SGHTA, CDR2 FQGNSA. V lost 1 base and J lost 0, with 7 bases in between.

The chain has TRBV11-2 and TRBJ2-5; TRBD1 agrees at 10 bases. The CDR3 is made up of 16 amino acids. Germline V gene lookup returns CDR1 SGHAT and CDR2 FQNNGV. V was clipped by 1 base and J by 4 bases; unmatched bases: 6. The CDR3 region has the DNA TGTGCCAGCAGCTTAGTCCGACAGGGGGCGGGAGAGACCCAGTACTTC. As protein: CASSLVRQGAGETQYF.

The CDR3 here is CSARGEQGIRNQPQHF. The CDR3 DNA reads TGCAGTGCTAGAGGCGAACAGGGGATACGCAATCAGCCCCAGCATTTT. This rearrangement joins TRBV20-1 to TRBJ1-5, with 7 bases lining up with TRBD1. Germline loops: CDR1 DFQATT, CDR2 SNEGSKA (reference sequence). The length of the CDR3 is 16 residues. V lost 1 base, J lost 2 bases, and 8 bases stayed unmatched.

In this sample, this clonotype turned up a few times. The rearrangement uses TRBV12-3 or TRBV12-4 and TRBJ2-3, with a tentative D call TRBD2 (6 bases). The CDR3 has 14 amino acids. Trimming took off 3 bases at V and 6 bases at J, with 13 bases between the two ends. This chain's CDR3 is CASSFSGGGDTQYF. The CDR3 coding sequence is TGTGCCAGCAGTTTTTCCGGGGGTGGGGATACGCAGTATTTT.